The entry below describes one TCR beta chain. TCRdb reprocessed the 5' RACE reads with MiXCR, giving one entry per CDR3 protein. The sample holds roughly 40,000 distinct CDR3 sequences; 9% to 15% are singletons and the top ten take approximately 15%. Germline CDR1 is MNHEY and CDR2 is SVGEGT. CDR3 length: 16 amino acids. Trimming removed 6 bases at V and 5 bases at J, with 22 bases between. The source of the sample is a study of early T cells in non-severe SARS-CoV-2 infection. The clonotype originates from an adult who was a healthcare worker with PCR-confirmed SARS-CoV-2 infection or an uninfected control (not recorded which). V usage is TRBV6-2 or TRBV6-3 and J usage is TRBJ1-1; D unresolved. The sample comprised whole blood. CDR3 DNA: TGTGCCAGCAGACCCCTCAGCTGGACGGAGAAAACTGAAGCTTTCTTT. Translated, it gives CASRPLSWTEKTEAFF.